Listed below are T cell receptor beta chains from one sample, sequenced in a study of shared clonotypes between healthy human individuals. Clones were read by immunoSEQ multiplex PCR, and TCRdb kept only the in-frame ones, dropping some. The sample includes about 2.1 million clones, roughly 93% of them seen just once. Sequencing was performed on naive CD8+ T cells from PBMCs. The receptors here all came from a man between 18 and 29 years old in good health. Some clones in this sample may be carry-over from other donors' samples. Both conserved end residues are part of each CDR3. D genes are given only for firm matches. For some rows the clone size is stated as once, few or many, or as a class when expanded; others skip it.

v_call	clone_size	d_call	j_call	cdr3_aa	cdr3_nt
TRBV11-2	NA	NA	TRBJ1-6	CASSLGGLDSPLHF	TGTGCCAGCAGCTTAGGGGGGCTCGATTCACCCCTCCACTTT
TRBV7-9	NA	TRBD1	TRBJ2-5	CASSFWGQSQETQYF	TGTGCCAGCAGCTTCTGGGGACAGTCCCAAGAGACCCAGTACTTC
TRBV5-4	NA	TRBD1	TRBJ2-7	CASSLDRGGSYEQYF	TGTGCCAGCAGCTTGGACAGGGGTGGGTCCTACGAGCAGTACTTC
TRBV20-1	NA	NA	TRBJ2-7	CSAEADRDF	TGCAGTGCCGAGGCGGACCGGGACTTC
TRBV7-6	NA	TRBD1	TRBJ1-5	CASSPSEDRGNQPQHF	TGTGCCAGCAGCCCGTCGGAGGACAGGGGCAATCAGCCCCAGCATTTT
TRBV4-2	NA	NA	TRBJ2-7	CASSPSGGHEQYF	TGTGCCAGCAGCCCCAGTGGTGGCCACGAGCAGTACTTC
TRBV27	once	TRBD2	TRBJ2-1	CASLTGLLGTSGRHNEQFF	TGTGCCAGCTTGACAGGGCTATTAGGGACTAGCGGGAGGCACAATGAGCAGTTCTTC
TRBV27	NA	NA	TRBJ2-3	CASSLSGLGEDTQYF	TGTGCCAGCAGTTTATCGGGGCTAGGGGAGGATACGCAGTATTTT
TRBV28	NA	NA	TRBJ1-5	CASRGGRNQPQHF	TGTGCCAGCAGGGGTGGGCGGAATCAGCCCCAGCATTTT
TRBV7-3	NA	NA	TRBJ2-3	CASSLIGSLSRTDTQYF	TGTGCCAGCAGCTTAATCGGCAGCTTGTCTCGCACAGATACGCAGTATTTT
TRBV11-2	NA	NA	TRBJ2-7	CASSFGLDEQYF	TGTGCCAGCAGCTTTGGATTAGACGAGCAGTACTTC
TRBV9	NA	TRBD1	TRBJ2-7	CASSHSGGDRGSYEQYF	TGTGCCAGCAGCCACTCCGGGGGGGACAGGGGCTCCTACGAGCAGTACTTC
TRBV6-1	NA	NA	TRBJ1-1	CASSTGRGTEAFF	TGTGCCAGCAGTACCGGACGGGGCACTGAAGCTTTCTTT
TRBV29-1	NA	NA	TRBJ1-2	CSVDGFYGYTF	TGCAGCGTTGACGGGTTCTATGGCTACACCTTC
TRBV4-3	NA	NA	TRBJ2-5	CASSQLTGTLETQYF	TGCGCCAGCAGCCAATTAACAGGGACTCTTGAGACCCAGTACTTC
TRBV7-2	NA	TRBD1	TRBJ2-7	CASSLLTGDLEQYF	TGTGCCAGCAGCTTACTAACAGGGGACCTCGAGCAGTACTTC
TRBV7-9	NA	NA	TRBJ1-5	CASSFTASNQPQHF	TGTGCCAGCAGCTTTACCGCTAGCAATCAGCCCCAGCATTTT
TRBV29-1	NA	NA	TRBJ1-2	CSVEQGNYGYTF	TGCAGCGTTGAACAGGGGAACTATGGCTACACCTTC
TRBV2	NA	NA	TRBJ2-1	CASKVRINEQFF	TGTGCCAGCAAAGTGCGTATCAATGAGCAGTTCTTC
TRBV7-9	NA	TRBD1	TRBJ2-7	CASSAPSGTVFSPYEQYF	TGTGCCAGCAGCGCACCTTCGGGGACAGTTTTTTCCCCCTACGAGCAGTACTTC
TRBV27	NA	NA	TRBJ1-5	CASSFTGGNQPQHF	TGTGCCAGCAGTTTTACCGGGGGCAATCAGCCCCAGCATTTT
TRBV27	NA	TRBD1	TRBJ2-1	CASRSLSGTGIDNEQFF	TGTGCCAGCAGGAGCCTTTCCGGGACAGGGATCGACAATGAGCAGTTCTTC
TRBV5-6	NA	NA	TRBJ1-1	CASSLEGRGTEAFF	TGTGCCAGCAGCTTGGAGGGACGTGGCACTGAAGCTTTCTTT
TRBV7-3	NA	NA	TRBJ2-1	CASSLGPRGGNEQFF	TGTGCCAGCAGCTTAGGTCCTAGGGGGGGCAATGAGCAGTTCTTC
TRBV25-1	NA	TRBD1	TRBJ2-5	CASSVRQGMGETQYF	TGTGCCAGCAGTGTAAGACAGGGAATGGGGGAGACCCAGTACTTC
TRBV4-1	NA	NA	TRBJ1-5	CASSQGGRLLNQPQHF	TGCGCCAGCAGCCAAGGAGGACGGCTGCTCAATCAGCCCCAGCATTTT